The 15 T cell receptor beta chains in this list originate from one sample, sequenced in a study of CD8 T cells in ankylosing spondylitis. TCRdb fed the 5' RACE reads into MiXCR, producing one record per CDR3 protein. This table has about 39,000 distinct CDR3 sequences, about 3% appearing once. The sequencing input was blood, either unsorted or a sorted T cell fraction (not recorded which). The origin of the receptors is a male donor with ankylosing spondylitis or in good health (not recorded which).

This clonotype was recorded at least ten times. The chain uses TRBV9 and TRBJ2-3; 12 bases align to TRBD2. Germline V CDR1 and CDR2: SGDLS, YYNGEE. The CDR3 spans 16 residues. V was clipped by 4 bases and J by 5 bases; unmatched bases: 8. The CDR3 loop is CASSILAGGPGDTQYF. The CDR3, as DNA: TGTGCCAGCAGCATTCTAGCGGGAGGGCCGGGAGATACGCAGTATTTT.

This rearrangement joins TRBV21-1 to TRBJ2-7; the table's D call of TRBD2 was not tested on the DNA. TRBV21-1 is tagged as a pseudogene. The CDR3 length is 15 residues. The CDR3 coding sequence is TGTGCCAGCAGCACACACCCCCCGGGACTAGCGGAAGAGTACGTC. Translating gives CASSTHPPGLAEEYV.

This clonotype was observed many times. This chain joins TRBV9 and TRBJ2-3; TRBD2 might be the D (5 bases). The germline CDR1 and CDR2 sequences are SGDLS and YYNGEE. The CDR3 runs 14 residues. The V end was cut by 3 bases, the J end by 4 bases, with 12 bases between. In DNA, the CDR3 is TGTGCCAGCAGCGCAACTAGTTTCCCAGATACGCAGTATTTT. Its translation: CASSATSFPDTQYF.

In its sample, this clonotype was seen many times. V and J are TRBV9 and TRBJ1-5; 7 positions agree with TRBD1. Unmatched junction bases numbered 6, after V lost 3 bases and J lost 3 bases. The germline gives CDR1 SGDLS, CDR2 YYNGEE. The CDR3 runs 15 residues. The CDR3 region is CASSEGDSVNQPQHF. CDR3 DNA: TGTGCCAGCAGCGAGGGGGACAGCGTCAATCAGCCCCAGCATTTT.

This clonotype was seen at least ten times. This rearrangement joins TRBV9 to TRBJ2-1; D gene uncertain. The CDR3 has 13 amino acids. V gave up 3 bases and J gave up 9 bases, with 13 bases separating them. Germline V gene data show CDR1 as SGDLS and CDR2 as YYNGEE. The CDR3 protein is CASSAEDWSEQFF. Written as DNA, the CDR3 is TGTGCCAGCAGCGCTGAAGATTGGAGTGAGCAGTTCTTC.

This clonotype was found many times. V and J are TRBV9 and TRBJ2-2, with a tentative D call TRBD1 (5 bases). The CDR3 contains 14 residues. Germline CDR1 SGDLS, CDR2 YYNGEE. Trimming pared 4 bases from V and 6 bases from J, leaving 13 bases between. CDR3 DNA sequence: TGTGCCAGCAGCCCACAGGTCGAGCCCGGGGAGCTGTTTTTT. Encoded protein: CASSPQVEPGELFF. The full variable domain, its missing parts supplied by reference TRBV9 and TRBJ2-2, is DSGVTQTPKHLITATGQRVTLRCSPRSGDLSVYWYQQSLDQGLQFLIQYYNGEERAKGNILERFSAQQFPDLHSELNLSSLELGDSALYFCASSPQVEPGELFFGEGSRLTVL.

This clonotype was counted ten times or more. V is TRBV9 and J is TRBJ2-5; D is undetermined. Trimming shortened V by 4 bases and J by 4 bases, and 14 bases separated the two germline ends. Germline loops: CDR1 SGDLS, CDR2 YYNGEE. The CDR3 length is 14 residues. CDR3 residues: CASSPRWTAETQYF. As DNA, the CDR3 is TGTGCCAGCAGCCCCCGTTGGACCGCAGAGACCCAGTACTTC.

This clonotype was found many times. The chain carries TRBV9 and TRBJ2-3; D might be TRBD2 (5 bases). Germline-derived CDR1 and CDR2 are SGDLS and YYNGEE. This CDR3 has 15 amino acids. Trimming stripped 0 bases from V and 6 bases from J, with 14 bases between. The CDR3 bases are TGTGCCAGCAGCGTAGGGGCGGGCGAAACGGATACGCAGTATTTT. It is translated as CASSVGAGETDTQYF. The complete variable domain, with remaining parts taken from reference TRBV9 and TRBJ2-3, reads DSGVTQTPKHLITATGQRVTLRCSPRSGDLSVYWYQQSLDQGLQFLIQYYNGEERAKGNILERFSAQQFPDLHSELNLSSLELGDSALYFCASSVGAGETDTQYFGPGTRLTVL.

This clonotype was picked up many times. The genes are TRBV9 and TRBJ1-3, with D unclear. Germline V gene sequence: CDR1 SGDLS, CDR2 YYNGEE. The CDR3 is 14 residues long. The V and J ends lost 0 bases and 1 base respectively, with 5 bases between them. Written as DNA, the CDR3 is TGTGCCAGCAGCGTAGTGGGGTCTGGAAACACCATATATTTT. Its translation: CASSVVGSGNTIYF.

This clonotype was counted ten times or more. The chain uses TRBV9 and TRBJ2-2; D tentatively fits TRBD1 or TRBD2 (5 bases each). CDR3 length: 16 residues. Germline CDR1 and CDR2: SGDLS and YYNGEE. Deletions cut 4 bases from V and 5 bases from J, with 18 bases between. The CDR3 is CASSLDQGPTTGELFF. CDR3 DNA sequence: TGTGCCAGCAGCCTAGACCAGGGACCTACGACCGGGGAGCTGTTTTTT.

Many counts were recorded for this clonotype. The chain joins TRBV9 to TRBJ2-5; TRBD2 matches 11 bases. CDR1 SGDLS and CDR2 YYNGEE come from the germline V gene. CDR3 length: 14 amino acids. J lost 7 bases, V lost 3 bases, and 5 bases had no gene match. CDR3 DNA sequence: TGTGCCAGCAGCGGGGCTAGCGGGGGGTGGACCCAGTACTTC. It translates to CASSGASGGWTQYF.

This clonotype was detected ten times or more. The DNA for the CDR3 is TGTGCCAGCAGCGTAGGATCCGGAGGCACAGATACGCAGTATTTT. Translation: CASSVGSGGTDTQYF. This chain joins TRBV9 and TRBJ2-3; no clear D. Germline V CDR1 and CDR2: SGDLS, YYNGEE. The CDR3 length is 15 residues. Trimming took off 0 bases at V and 1 base at J, with 9 bases between the two ends.

The sample holds many counts of this clonotype. V and J are TRBV9 and TRBJ2-3; tentatively, D is TRBD2 (6 bases). V lost 4 bases to trimming and J lost 9 bases, with 15 bases between them. The CDR3 covers 13 residues. Germline loops: CDR1 SGDLS, CDR2 YYNGEE. The CDR3 region has the DNA TGTGCCAGCAGCCCTCCGGGACTTCAGACGCAGTATTTT. Protein sequence: CASSPPGLQTQYF. Drawing the rest from reference TRBV9 and TRBJ2-3, the complete variable domain is DSGVTQTPKHLITATGQRVTLRCSPRSGDLSVYWYQQSLDQGLQFLIQYYNGEERAKGNILERFSAQQFPDLHSELNLSSLELGDSALYFCASSPPGLQTQYFGPGTRLTVL.

This clonotype was observed many times. The rearrangement uses TRBV9 and TRBJ1-5; the D gene is possibly TRBD1 (5 bases). In germline, CDR1 is SGDLS, CDR2 YYNGEE. V shed 0 bases and J shed 0 bases, with 7 bases lying between them. The length of the CDR3 is 15 residues. The CDR3 bases are TGTGCCAGCAGCGTAGGGGGGAATAGCAATCAGCCCCAGCATTTT. Its translation is CASSVGGNSNQPQHF. The whole variable domain, filled in from reference TRBV9 and TRBJ1-5, reads DSGVTQTPKHLITATGQRVTLRCSPRSGDLSVYWYQQSLDQGLQFLIQYYNGEERAKGNILERFSAQQFPDLHSELNLSSLELGDSALYFCASSVGGNSNQPQHFGDGTRLSIL.

There are many counts of this clonotype. This chain's CDR3 is CASSVFGDTEAFF. The CDR3 DNA follows: TGTGCCAGCAGCGTCTTTGGCGACACTGAAGCTTTCTTT. The J gene is TRBJ1-1, the V gene TRBV9; unclear D gene. Germline V gene lookup returns CDR1 SGDLS and CDR2 YYNGEE. The CDR3 is made up of 13 amino acids. Deletions cut 2 bases from V and 3 bases from J, with 8 bases between.